Below, 30 T cell receptor beta chains from the same sample are listed, as sequenced in a study of T cells in localized non-small cell lung cancer. Measured with immunoSEQ multiplex PCR; TCRdb has only the in-frame clones, and not every one. The sample records a few thousand clones, around a sixth being singletons. The sample here was lung tumor tissue, taken before any cancer treatment. The receptor set was obtained from a man between 40 and 70 years old with stage I lung adenocarcinoma.

This clone was seen more than once but under ten times. The J gene is TRBJ2-1, the V gene TRBV19; 9 positions agree with TRBD2. The CDR3 extends over 16 amino acids. Germline CDR1 LNHDA, CDR2 SQIVND (reference sequence). The trim removed 0 bases at V and 2 bases at J, leaving 2 bases unmatched. CDR3 loop: CASSIDPSGAYNEQFF. The CDR3 region has the DNA TGTGCCAGTAGTATAGATCCTAGCGGGGCCTACAATGAGCAGTTCTTC.

The CDR3 is CASSPPTRGSDTQYF. The CDR3 DNA is TGTGCCAGCTCACCACCTACCAGGGGATCAGATACGCAGTATTTT. The rearrangement uses TRBV18 and TRBJ2-3; TRBD1 might be the D (6 bases). This CDR3 region has 15 residues. Germline V lookup: CDR1 KGHSH, CDR2 LQKENI. Trimming removed 0 bases at V and 4 bases at J, with 11 bases between.

The sample holds a few counts of this clone. This sequence joins TRBV11-3 and TRBJ1-2; 7 bases line up with TRBD1. The V and J ends lost 3 bases and 4 bases, in that order; junction bases with no gene match: 8. The CDR3 length is 15 residues. Per the germline V gene, CDR1 is SGHNT and CDR2 is YENEEA. The CDR3 region is CASSLVQGWIYGYTF. CDR3 in DNA: TGTGCCAGCAGCTTGGTACAGGGGTGGATCTATGGCTACACCTTC.

This clone is medium-sized in the sample. The chain employs TRBV4-1 and TRBJ1-6; D not resolved. The CDR3 has 15 amino acids. Looked up from germline, CDR1 is MGHRA and CDR2 is YSYEKL. V gave up 1 base and J gave up 9 bases, with 13 bases separating them. CDR3 coding DNA: TGCGCCAGCAGCCAAGTACATACCACCGGTTCACCCCTCCACTTT. Translation: CASSQVHTTGSPLHF.

About this clone: Additional DNA sequences in this sample encode the identical CDR3. The gene calls are TRBV6-8 and TRBJ1-6; D ambiguous. The CDR3 consists of 14 residues. With 5 bases removed from V and 2 bases from J, the gap between germline ends came to 7 bases. Germline V gene sequence: CDR1 MNHGY, CDR2 SAAAGT. CDR3 sequence: CASSAGPYNSPLHF. The CDR3 coding sequence is TGTGCCAGCAGTGCGGGTCCCTATAATTCACCCCTCCACTTT.

The chain couples TRBV2 to TRBJ2-1; 9 bases match TRBD2. Germline CDR1 and CDR2: SNHLY and FYNNEI. The V gene end was trimmed by 4 bases and the J gene end by 3 bases; junction bases not matched to a gene: 4. There are 15 residues in the CDR3. The CDR3 nucleotides read TGTGCCAGCAGTGTTCTAGCGGGATTCTACAATGAGCAGTTCTTC. It specifies CASSVLAGFYNEQFF.

V usage is TRBV25-1 and J usage is TRBJ1-4; perhaps TRBD1 as D (5 bases). CDR1 and CDR2 from the germline V gene are MGHDK and SYGVNS. V was clipped by 2 bases and J by 6 bases, with 10 bases between them. The CDR3 covers 14 residues. This chain's CDR3 is CASSEGRDYEKLFF. DNA for the CDR3: TGTGCCAGCAGTGAAGGAAGGGACTATGAAAAACTGTTTTTT.

The chain has TRBV28 and TRBJ2-7, with D uncertain. Germline V gives CDR1 MDHEN, CDR2 SYDVKM. The CDR3 consists of 14 residues. Trimming left V 3 bases short and J 4 bases short, with 13 bases between. The CDR3 nucleotides read TGTGCCAGCAGTTTGGGCGGCGTCCCGTACGAGCAGTACGTC. This translates into CASSLGGVPYEQYV.

The chain has TRBV10-2 and TRBJ1-5; D is uncertain. This CDR3 is built from 12 residues. Germline V gene lookup returns CDR1 WSHSY and CDR2 SAAADI. With 7 bases removed from V and 4 bases from J, the gap between germline ends came to 8 bases. CDR3 DNA: TGCGCCAGCAATGTCAGAAATCAGCCCCAGCATTTT. This sequence encodes CASNVRNQPQHF.

This clone showed up just a few times. This chain joins TRBV12-5 and TRBJ1-1; D perhaps matches TRBD1 (6 bases). The CDR3 contains 13 residues. V was shortened by 6 bases and J by 2 bases, with 10 bases between the two germline ends. Germline V CDR1 and CDR2: LGHNT, FRNRAP. The CDR3 protein is CASGQGKNTEAFF. The CDR3 region has the DNA TGTGCTAGTGGGCAGGGGAAAAACACTGAAGCTTTCTTT.

By proportion, this clone is medium-sized (0.01 to 0.1%). V usage is TRBV11-3 and J usage is TRBJ2-5; D is uncertain. This CDR3 has 14 amino acids. Between the trimmed V and J ends, which lost 5 bases and 6 bases, there was a span of 16 bases. Germline V CDR1 and CDR2: SGHNT, YENEEA. The CDR3 nucleotides are TGTGCCAGCAGCCATGCTCACGGAGCCCAGACCCAGTACTTC. Translated, it gives CASSHAHGAQTQYF.

This clone was seen a handful of times. V gene TRBV6-8 combines with J gene TRBJ2-7, with D maybe TRBD1 (6 bases). Germline CDR1 reads MNHGY; CDR2 reads SAAAGT. Between the trimmed V and J ends, which lost 5 bases and 4 bases, there was a span of 9 bases. CDR3 size: 12 residues. CDR3 residues: CASSGQQYEQYF. CDR3 DNA: TGTGCCAGCAGTGGACAGCAGTACGAGCAGTACTTC.

V is TRBV18 and J is TRBJ1-1; D not certain. CDR3 length: 15 residues. V lost 2 bases and J 0 bases, leaving 10 bases between the germline ends. Germline loops: CDR1 KGHSH, CDR2 LQKENI. Here the CDR3 DNA reads TGTGCCAGCTCACCAGCGACAAAGATGAACACTGAAGCTTTCTTT. Residues: CASSPATKMNTEAFF.

The V and J genes are TRBV28 and TRBJ2-5; tentative D call: TRBD2 (6 bases). Trimming shortened V by 2 bases and J by 1 base, and 8 bases separated the two germline ends. This CDR3 region has 14 residues. From germline, CDR1 is MDHEN and CDR2 SYDVKM. CDR3 nucleotide sequence: TGTGCCAGCAGTTTAATTAGCGGCCAAGAGACCCAGTACTTC. This codes for CASSLISGQETQYF.

This rearrangement joins TRBV6-8 to TRBJ1-1; no clear D gene. With 6 bases removed from V and 8 bases from J, the gap between germline ends came to 19 bases. The V gene's germline CDR1 is MNHGY and CDR2 SAAAGT. The CDR3 spans 14 residues. In DNA form, the CDR3 reads TGTGCCAGCAGGCCCTCTACCGGATCCTCGGAAGCTTTCTTT. Its protein product is CASRPSTGSSEAFF.

This chain joins TRBV2 and TRBJ2-1, with 10 bases identical to TRBD2. Germline trimming cut 1 base from V and 9 bases from J; bases unmatched to any gene: 9. CDR1 SNHLY and CDR2 FYNNEI come from the germline V gene. The CDR3 loop spans 16 amino acids. CDR3 protein: CASSEGSGGRRTEQFF. The DNA for the CDR3 is TGTGCCAGCAGTGAAGGTAGCGGGGGGCGGAGGACTGAGCAGTTCTTC.

By sample share, this clone is medium-sized. The V gene is TRBV10-2, the J gene TRBJ1-1, with 7 bases identical to TRBD1. Unmatched junction bases numbered 5, after V lost 7 bases and J lost 0 bases. The germline CDR1 and CDR2 sequences are WSHSY and SAAADI. This CDR3 spans 14 amino acids. CDR3 in DNA: TGCGCCAGCAAGGGGACAGATATGAACACTGAAGCTTTCTTT. Translation: CASKGTDMNTEAFF.

This clone is medium-sized (0.01 to 0.1%). This sequence joins TRBV11-3 and TRBJ2-7; 8 bases are shared with TRBD2. The V gene end was trimmed by 1 base and the J gene end by 9 bases; junction bases not matched to a gene: 11. The CDR3 is 15 amino acids. CDR1 is SGHNT and CDR2 is YENEEA in the germline V gene. CDR3 in DNA: TGTGCCAGCAGCTTAGGAGCGGGAGACGGGAAGGTGCAGTACTTC. The encoded protein is CASSLGAGDGKVQYF. Full variable domain (remainder filled in from reference TRBV11-3 and TRBJ2-7): EAGVVQSPRYKIIEKKQPVAFWCNPISGHNTLYWYLQNLGQGPELLIRYENEEAVDDSQLPKDRFSAERLKGVDSTLKIQPAELGDSAVYLCASSLGAGDGKVQYFGPGTRLTVT.

This clone appeared many times. The chain couples TRBV11-3 to TRBJ2-7; 9 bases align to TRBD2. The CDR3 covers 16 residues. The J segment lost 2 bases and the V segment lost 0 bases, leaving 5 bases of the junction unmatched. Germline V gives CDR1 SGHNT, CDR2 YENEEA. CDR3 amino acids: CASSLEGAGGPYEQYF. The CDR3 DNA reads as TGTGCCAGCAGCTTAGAGGGGGCGGGAGGGCCCTACGAGCAGTACTTC.

CDR3 loop: CASSQGQGTYNSPLHF. The DNA of the CDR3 is TGTGCCAGCAGCCAGGGACAGGGGACCTATAATTCACCCCTCCACTTT. The V call is TRBV14, the J call TRBJ1-6; 10 nucleotides align to TRBD1. The CDR3 length is 16 residues. V was pared by 3 bases and J by 2 bases, with 1 base of the junction left unmatched. Germline CDR1 is SGHDN and CDR2 is FVKESK. The whole variable domain, filled in from reference TRBV14 and TRBJ1-6, reads EAGVTQFPSHSVIEKGQTVTLRCDPISGHDNLYWYRRVMGKEIKFLLHFVKESKQDESGMPNNRFLAERTGGTYSTLKVQPAELEDSGVYFCASSQGQGTYNSPLHFGNGTRLTVT.

The CDR3 is CATWGLGGSYNEQFF. CDR3 nucleotides: TGTGCCACCTGGGGACTCGGGGGCTCCTACAATGAGCAGTTCTTC. The genes are TRBV6-8 and TRBJ2-1, with TRBD2 as a possible D gene (6 bases). V was trimmed by 10 bases and J by 0 bases, leaving 16 bases between them. This CDR3 has 15 residues. CDR1 is MNHGY, CDR2 SAAAGT, per germline.

The chain combines TRBV5-1 with TRBJ2-5, with 7 positions matching TRBD1. The V gene end was trimmed by 4 bases and the J gene end by 1 base; junction bases not matched to a gene: 10. The CDR3 runs to 16 residues. Per germline, CDR1 SGHRS and CDR2 YFSETQ. CDR3 protein: CASSTLQGGGQETQYF. The CDR3 DNA follows: TGCGCCAGCAGCACACTTCAAGGGGGCGGCCAAGAGACCCAGTACTTC.

The V and J genes are TRBV9 and TRBJ2-7, with D uncertain. Per germline, CDR1 SGDLS and CDR2 YYNGEE. This CDR3 has 14 amino acids. V shed 0 bases and J shed 6 bases, with 13 bases lying between them. CDR3 DNA: TGTGCCAGCAGCGTAGAAGAGGCCCTAGGCGAGCAGTACTTC. Translating gives CASSVEEALGEQYF. Looking up the rest from reference TRBV9 and TRBJ2-7 gives the full variable domain: DSGVTQTPKHLITATGQRVTLRCSPRSGDLSVYWYQQSLDQGLQFLIQYYNGEERAKGNILERFSAQQFPDLHSELNLSSLELGDSALYFCASSVEEALGEQYFGPGTRLTVT.

This clone has a handful of counts. The chain couples TRBV6-8 to TRBJ1-2; the D is unclear. With 6 bases removed from V and 4 bases from J, the gap between germline ends came to 12 bases. Germline V gene sequence: CDR1 MNHGY, CDR2 SAAAGT. The length of the CDR3 is 13 residues. CDR3 sequence (DNA): TGTGCCAGCAGCCCGGCGGGGATCTATGGCTACACCTTC. Translated: CASSPAGIYGYTF.

This clone has just a few counts. The chain employs TRBV28 and TRBJ1-2; D remains unclear. This CDR3 has 15 amino acids. V lost 7 bases to trimming and J lost 2 bases, with 17 bases between them. From germline, CDR1 is MDHEN and CDR2 SYDVKM. CDR3 sequence: CASTSPFLLNYGYTF. DNA for the CDR3: TGTGCCAGCACCTCCCCCTTTTTGTTGAACTATGGCTACACCTTC.

This chain connects TRBV11-3 to TRBJ1-2; D is unclear. The CDR3 loop spans 14 amino acids. Germline V gives CDR1 SGHNT, CDR2 YENEEA. V lost 5 bases to trimming and J lost 4 bases, with 14 bases between them. The CDR3 region has the DNA TGTGCCAGCAGCCAAGGACCACCCGCCTATGGCTACACCTTC. It is translated as CASSQGPPAYGYTF. Full variable domain (rest looked up from reference TRBV11-3 and TRBJ1-2): EAGVVQSPRYKIIEKKQPVAFWCNPISGHNTLYWYLQNLGQGPELLIRYENEEAVDDSQLPKDRFSAERLKGVDSTLKIQPAELGDSAVYLCASSQGPPAYGYTFGSGTRLTVV.

The rearrangement links TRBV18 to TRBJ2-4; D is undetermined. Germline-derived CDR1 and CDR2 are KGHSH and LQKENI. V was pared by 3 bases and J by 7 bases, with 13 bases between. The CDR3 contains 14 residues. CDR3 loop: CASSPGLMENIQYF. The DNA for the CDR3 is TGTGCCAGCTCACCGGGCCTTATGGAGAACATTCAGTACTTC. The variable domain in full, with the rest retrieved from reference TRBV18 and TRBJ2-4, is NAGVMQNPRHLVRRRGQEARLRCSPMKGHSHVYWYRQLPEEGLKFMVYLQKENIIDESGMPKERFSAEFPKEGPSILRIQQVVRGDSAAYFCASSPGLMENIQYFGAGTRLSVL.

This clone showed up just a few times. The V gene is TRBV12-5, the J gene TRBJ1-1; 7 nucleotides match TRBD1. This CDR3 is built from 13 residues. Germline V CDR1 and CDR2: LGHNT, FRNRAP. CDR3 protein: CASQRTGNTEAFF. The CDR3 DNA sequence: TGTGCCAGCCAGAGGACAGGGAACACTGAAGCTTTCTTT.

The chain combines TRBV6-8 with TRBJ2-2, with 10 nucleotides matching TRBD1. Germline values: CDR1 MNHGY, CDR2 SAAAGT. The CDR3 consists of 15 residues. J gave up 3 bases and V 5 bases, and 3 bases lay outside the gene matches. The CDR3 DNA reads as TGTGCCAGCAGTGACGGGACAGGGGACACCGGGGAGCTGTTTTTT. It translates to CASSDGTGDTGELFF.

The table lists this clone with a few counts. The chain has TRBV5-1 and TRBJ2-1; 7 bases are a match to TRBD1. The CDR3 is 16 amino acids. V shed 4 bases and J 0 bases; nucleotides not matched to a gene: 7. CDR1 and CDR2 from the germline V gene are SGHRS and YFSETQ. CDR3 residues: CASSRRGYSSYNEQFF. In nucleotides, the CDR3 is TGCGCCAGCAGCCGCAGGGGGTATAGCTCCTACAATGAGCAGTTCTTC.